This T cell receptor (beta chain) was found in a study of OX40 agonist ivuxolimab in advanced cancers. Study-level information: In this trial design, patients received ivuxolimab intravenously at 0.01 to 10 mg/kg every 2 weeks. General observations from the study: Partial responders at 0.1-3.0 mg/kg showed near-lowest clonal expansion. In CD8+ T cells, expanded clones were on average more numerous than in CD4+.

Trimming left V 0 bases short and J 6 bases short, with 8 bases between. This CDR3 has 14 residues. Germline V lookup: CDR1 SEHNR, CDR2 FQNEAQ (reference sequence). Only in-frame clones appear in the TCRdb table, and some are missing; sequencing was by immunoSEQ multiplex PCR. This sample carries thousands of clones, 55% to 80% of them seen once, and the ten largest clones take approximately 69%. With regard to this clone: Its antigen is not known.

The rearrangement links TRBV7-9 to TRBJ2-2; TRBD2 is a possible D gene (6 bases). The receptor's source is an adult with an advanced solid tumor such as melanoma, head and neck, liver or kidney cancer. Sequences were derived from CD4+ or CD8+ T cells sorted from blood, sampled in a trial of the OX40 agonist ivuxolimab. The CDR3 region is CASSLALAPGELFF. CDR3 nucleotide sequence: TGTGCCAGCAGCTTAGCACTAGCTCCCGGGGAGCTGTTTTTT. Full variable domain (rest looked up from reference TRBV7-9 and TRBJ2-2): DTGVSQNPRHKITKRGQNVTFRCDPISEHNRLYWYRQTLGQGPEFLTYFQNEAQLEKSRLLSDRFSAERPKGSFSTLEIQRTEQGDSAMYLCASSLALAPGELFFGEGSRLTVL.